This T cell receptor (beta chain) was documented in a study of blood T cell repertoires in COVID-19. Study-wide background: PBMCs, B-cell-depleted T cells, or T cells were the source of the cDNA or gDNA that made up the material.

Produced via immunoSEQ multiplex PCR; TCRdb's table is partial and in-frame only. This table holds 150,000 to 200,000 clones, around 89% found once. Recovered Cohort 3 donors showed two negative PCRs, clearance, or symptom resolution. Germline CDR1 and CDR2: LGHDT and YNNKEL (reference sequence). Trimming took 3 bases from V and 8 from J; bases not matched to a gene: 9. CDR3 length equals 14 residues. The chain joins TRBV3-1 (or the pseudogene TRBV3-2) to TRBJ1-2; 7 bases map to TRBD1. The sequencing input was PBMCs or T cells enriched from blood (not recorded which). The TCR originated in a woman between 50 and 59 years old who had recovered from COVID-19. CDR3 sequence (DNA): TGTGCCAGCAGCCAGGGGGACAGCGTCAGGGGCTACACCTTC. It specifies CASSQGDSVRGYTF.